These 27 T cell receptor beta chains originate from one sample sequenced in a study of tumor-infiltrating lymphocytes in primary liver carcinoma. Starting material of approximately 500 ng total RNA yielded TCR beta cDNA via a constant-region primer. Libraries of TCR beta came from three nested multiplex PCR rounds with slightly modified ARM-PCR. For around 9 cycles apiece, the opening two PCR rounds ran with TRBV1-TRBV30 forward primers and a C-beta reverse primer. MiXCR, run by TCRdb on the multiplex PCR reads, gives a single entry per CDR3 protein. The sample includes about 99,000 distinct CDR3 sequences, more than 60% seen only once; the top ten take over 9%. Joint extraction of RNA and DNA used about 17-30 mg of bulk tissue that was unsorted. Sequencing used liver tumor tissue from sampling region 5. As for subset: tumor region T5, tumor centre. These receptor sequences come from a woman aged 55-70 years with primary liver carcinoma and hepatitis B virus infection.

In its sample, this clonotype was seen a few times. V is TRBV28 and J is TRBJ1-5, with 8 positions matching TRBD1. V gave up 4 bases and J gave up 5 bases; unmatched junction bases: 13. This CDR3 comprises 17 residues. CDR1 and CDR2 (germline): MDHEN, SYDVKM. DNA of the CDR3: TGTGCCAGCAGTTGGGGTTTTGGACAGGGTCACGATCAGCCCCAGCATTTT. Translated, it gives CASSWGFGQGHDQPQHF. The variable domain in full, with the rest retrieved from reference TRBV28 and TRBJ1-5, is DVKVTQSSRYLVKRTGEKVFLECVQDMDHENMFWYRQDPGLGLRLIYFSYDVKMKEKGDIPEGYSVSREKKERFSLILESASTNQTSMYLCASSWGFGQGHDQPQHFGDGTRLSIL.

With regard to this clonotype: A junction end diverges from the germline sequence, so it may reflect a read error. V is TRBV11-3 and J is TRBJ2-1, with D possibly being TRBD2 (5 bases). In germline, CDR1 is SGHNT, CDR2 YENEEA. The CDR3 spans 15 residues. CDR3 nucleotide sequence: TGTGCCAACAGCTTAGGAACTAGTGGGAAGCTTGAGCAATTCTTC. Its protein is CANSLGTSGKLEQFF.

This clonotype showed up just a few times. The junction does not match germline at one end; this may be a read error. The V gene is TRBV6-5, the J gene TRBJ2-7, with TRBD2 matching over 11 bases. The CDR3 runs 16 residues. Germline V CDR1 and CDR2: MNHEY, SVGAGI. In DNA form, the CDR3 reads TGTGCCAGCAGTCAGCCCCGGGCTAGCGGGAGGAACGAGCGGTACTTC. It codes for CASSQPRASGRNERYF.

The J gene is TRBJ1-1, the V gene TRBV11-2, with a weak D call TRBD1 (5 bases). In germline, CDR1 is SGHAT, CDR2 FQNNGV. There are 20 residues in the CDR3. The V end lost 5 bases, the J end lost 7 bases, and 35 bases lay between the germline ends. The DNA for the CDR3 is TGTGCCAGCAGCCCACACCAGCACGGACACCTTCGCATTTGGGGCTATGAAGCTTTCTTT. Amino acids: CASSPHQHGHLRIWGYEAFF.

The chain links TRBV29-1 to TRBJ1-4; D ambiguous. Looked up from germline, CDR1 is SQVTM and CDR2 is ANQGSEA. This CDR3 spans 16 amino acids. With 3 bases removed from V and 5 bases from J, the gap between germline ends came to 19 bases. CDR3 sequence reads: CSVEDRHNHLNEKLFF. The CDR3 nucleotides read TGCAGCGTTGAGGATCGGCACAATCATCTCAATGAAAAACTGTTTTTT.

The chain couples TRBV28 to TRBJ1-3, with D uncertain. V was shortened by 10 bases and J by 4 bases, with 11 bases between the two germline ends. The CDR3 is 12 residues long. Germline CDR1 MDHEN, CDR2 SYDVKM. CDR3 nucleotide sequence: TGTGCCAACAGCACCCGCGGAAACACCATATATTTT. Residues: CANSTRGNTIYF.

On this clonotype itself: It is unclear where the CDR3 begins or ends on the DNA, so no DNA is shown, and the CDR3 is as TCRdb lists it. CDR3 residues: CASILGLAGLKEQFF. The chain joins TRBV12-3 or TRBV12-4 to TRBJ2-1; no DNA check was done on the table's D call, TRBD2. Ends included, the CDR3 has 15 residues.

Of note for this clonotype: It is likely a read error, because the conserved phenylalanine at the end of the CDR3 is missing. This sequence joins TRBV12-5 and TRBJ2-7; D not certain. There are 8 residues in the CDR3. In germline, CDR1 is LGHNT, CDR2 FRNRAP. V was trimmed by 5 bases and J by 9 bases, leaving 2 bases between them. The CDR3 here is CASGRQYL. In DNA, the CDR3 is TGTGCTAGTGGTAGGCAGTACCTC.

The sample holds one count of this clonotype. One junction end does not reproduce the germline sequence, and a read error may be involved. The chain carries TRBV28 and TRBJ1-1, with 9 positions matching TRBD1. The CDR3 loop spans 15 amino acids. The V gene's germline CDR1 is MDHEN and CDR2 SYDVKM. The CDR3 DNA sequence: TGTGCCAGCAGTCCGACGGGACAGGGTAACACTGAAGTTTCCTTT. This sequence encodes CASSPTGQGNTEVSF.

This clonotype was detected ten times or more. The chain couples TRBV7-8 to TRBJ1-1; no firm D call. The germline CDR1 and CDR2 sequences are SGHVS and FQNEAQ. The CDR3 extends over 13 amino acids. Trimming removed 4 bases at V and 10 bases at J, with 16 bases between. CDR3 amino acids: CASSSTGAWGAFF. In DNA, the CDR3 is TGTGCCAGCAGCTCGACCGGCGCCTGGGGAGCTTTCTTT. Full variable domain (rest looked up from reference TRBV7-8 and TRBJ1-1): GAGVSQSPRYKVAKRGQDVALRCDPISGHVSLFWYQQALGQGPEFLTYFQNEAQLDKSGLPSDRFFAERPEGSVSTLKIQRTQQEDSAVYLCASSSTGAWGAFFGQGTRLTVV.

This chain uses TRBV24-1 with TRBJ2-1; no definite D call. The length of the CDR3 is 16 residues. V lost 2 bases and J lost 6, with 16 bases in between. Germline-derived CDR1 and CDR2 are KGHDR and SFDVKD. CDR3 loop: CATSDSSASASNEQFF. DNA of the CDR3: TGTGCCACCAGTGATTCCAGCGCGAGTGCGTCCAATGAGCAGTTCTTC.

Notes on this clonotype: One junction end does not reproduce the germline sequence, and a read error may be involved. This rearrangement joins TRBV20-1 to TRBJ2-1; D call uncertain. This CDR3 comprises 10 residues. The germline gives CDR1 DFQATT, CDR2 SNEGSKA (reference sequence). The CDR3 loop reads CSASSNEQLF. DNA for the CDR3: TGCAGTGCGAGTTCCAATGAGCAGCTCTTC.

This clonotype was seen at least ten times. The chain employs TRBV29-1 and TRBJ1-6; D not certain. The germline V gene encodes CDR1 SQVTM and CDR2 ANQGSEA. This CDR3 comprises 13 residues. Trimming stripped 4 bases from V and 5 bases from J, with 9 bases between. CDR3 amino acids: CSVVVGDNSPLHF. CDR3 nucleotides: TGCAGCGTTGTGGTCGGCGATAATTCACCCCTCCACTTT.

This clonotype was found once. A junction boundary mismatches the germline segment, possibly from a read error. The rearrangement uses TRBV5-1 and TRBJ2-1; tentatively, D is TRBD1 or TRBD2 (5 bases each). Germline CDR1 and CDR2: SGHRS and YFSETQ. This CDR3 is 13 amino acids long. CDR3 sequence (DNA): TGCGCCAGCCGGGGCTACGACTACACTGAGCAGTTCTTC. Its protein is CASRGYDYTEQFF.

To note about this clonotype: No conserved phenylalanine or tryptophan ends this CDR3, so it is likely a read error. This chain uses TRBV11-2 with TRBJ1-1; possible D gene TRBD1, 6 bases. The germline CDR1 and CDR2 sequences are SGHAT and FQNNGV. The CDR3 is 15 amino acids. Trimming cost V 1 base and J 5 bases, with 14 bases left between them. This CDR3 reads CASSLVSGASTEAFL. The DNA for the CDR3 is TGTGCCAGCAGCTTAGTGTCAGGGGCGAGTACTGAAGCTTTCCTT.

Points on this clonotype: A much larger clone lies a single base off, so this may be a read error. This sequence joins TRBV5-8 and TRBJ2-1; D not certain. Germline V gene sequence: CDR1 SGHTS, CDR2 YDEGEE. This CDR3 is 13 amino acids long. CDR3: CAGSPSMRNEQFF. Here the CDR3 DNA reads TGTGCCGGCAGCCCCAGCATGAGGAATGAGCAGTTCTTC.

The chain couples TRBV4-1 to TRBJ2-7, with a tentative D call TRBD2 (5 bases). The CDR3 consists of 14 residues. Deletions cut 8 bases from V and 3 bases from J, with 17 bases between. Germline CDR1 is MGHRA and CDR2 is YSYEKL. The CDR3 nucleotides read TGCGCCAGCTGCCCCGCGGAGAGGGTCTACGAGCAGTACTTC. Translating it yields CASCPAERVYEQYF.

Remarks on this clonotype: One junction end does not reproduce the germline sequence, and a read error may be involved. The J gene is TRBJ1-6, the V gene TRBV29-1; D gene uncertain. CDR1 and CDR2 from the germline V gene are SQVTM and ANQGSEA. This CDR3 is 13 amino acids long. CDR3 sequence reads: CSVQREYNSSLHF. CDR3 DNA sequence: TGCAGCGTTCAAAGGGAATATAATTCATCCCTCCACTTT.

Of note for this clonotype: Mismatch with germline at one junction end may stem from a read error. The chain combines TRBV11-2 with TRBJ2-5; D assignment may be TRBD1 or TRBD2 (5 bases each). The germline gives CDR1 SGHAT, CDR2 FQNNGV. There are 15 residues in the CDR3. CDR3 region: CASGLRGTLQETQYF. The CDR3 DNA follows: TGTGCCAGCGGCTTACGAGGGACCCTCCAAGAGACCCAGTACTTC.

For this clonotype: The CDR3 ends on some other residue instead of the conserved phenylalanine or tryptophan, so this is likely a read error. The chain uses TRBV11-2 and TRBJ2-3, with D tentatively TRBD1 or TRBD2 (5 bases each). In germline, CDR1 is SGHAT, CDR2 FQNNGV. Trimming shortened V by 5 bases and J by 11 bases, and 14 bases separated the two germline ends. The CDR3 contains 12 residues. CDR3 sequence reads: CASSLGDGMQYS. For the CDR3, the DNA is TGTGCCAGCAGCCTAGGGGACGGCATGCAGTATTCT.

This chain uses TRBV7-8 with TRBJ1-2, with D unclear. This CDR3 is built from 14 residues. The germline CDR1 and CDR2 sequences are SGHVS and FQNEAQ. V dropped 3 bases and J dropped 4 bases, with 12 bases sitting between them. In nucleotides, the CDR3 is TGTGCCAGCAGCTTGGATGGGTACGGCTATGGCTACACCTTC. Translating it yields CASSLDGYGYGYTF.

This clonotype came up many times. The rearrangement links TRBV21-1 to TRBJ2-3; the table's D call TRBD2 went unverified against the DNA. TRBV21-1 is classified as a pseudogene. This CDR3 has 20 amino acids. The CDR3 spells CASSEGLLAGGGSGTDTQYF. CDR3 bases: TGTGCCAGCAGCGAAGGCCTACTAGCGGGAGGTGGGAGTGGCACAGATACGCAGTATTTT.

Comment on this clonotype: A read error may produce the germline difference seen at one junction end. The chain uses TRBV6-2 or TRBV6-3 and TRBJ1-1; the match to TRBD1 covers 11 bases. CDR3 length equals 15 residues. The germline V gene encodes CDR1 MNHEY and CDR2 SVGEGT. Here the CDR3 reads CASNPWDRGFTEVFF. In DNA, the CDR3 is TGTGCCAGCAATCCCTGGGACAGGGGGTTCACTGAAGTTTTCTTT.

For this clonotype: This could be a read error, since a much larger clone is one nucleotide away. Since no conserved phenylalanine or tryptophan closes the CDR3, a read error is the likely cause. Here the CDR3 reads CSARNRDISYEQYL. In DNA form, the CDR3 reads TGCAGTGCTAGAAACAGGGATATATCCTACGAGCAGTACCTC. The rearrangement links TRBV20-1 to TRBJ2-7, with D possibly being TRBD1 (6 bases). Germline values: CDR1 DFQATT, CDR2 SNEGSKA (reference sequence). The V and J ends lost 2 bases and 1 base respectively, with 12 bases between them. The CDR3 is made up of 14 amino acids.

As regards this clonotype: Being one base from a much bigger clone, this may be a read error. The chain links TRBV7-9 to TRBJ2-5; D is possibly TRBD1 (7 bases). The V end was cut by 0 bases, the J end by 9 bases, with 14 bases between. The CDR3 totals 14 residues. The germline V gene encodes CDR1 SEHNR and CDR2 FQNEAQ (reference sequence). The CDR3: CASSLAGRGESQYF. CDR3 coding DNA: TGTGCCAGCAGCTTAGCGGGCAGGGGGGAGTCCCAGTACTTC. The full variable domain, rest sourced from reference TRBV7-9 and TRBJ2-5, is DTGVSQNPRHKITKRGQNVTFRCDPISEHNRLYWYRQTLGQGPEFLTYFQNEAQLEKSRLLSDRFSAERPKGSFSTLEIQRTEQGDSAMYLCASSLAGRGESQYFGPGTRLLVL.

J is TRBJ2-5 and V is TRBV11-2; D perhaps matches TRBD2 (5 bases). Trimming removed 7 bases from V and 1 base from J, with 16 bases in between. The CDR3 is 15 amino acids. Germline-derived CDR1 and CDR2 are SGHAT and FQNNGV. As DNA, the CDR3 is TGTGCCAGCAACCGGGCACTAGTCCTCCAAGAGACCCAGTACTTC. It specifies CASNRALVLQETQYF.

There are a few counts of this clonotype. One base away lies a much larger clone, so this may be a sequencing read error. The genes are TRBV30 and TRBJ1-2; D is unresolved. Looked up from germline, CDR1 is GTSNPN and CDR2 is SVGIG (reference sequence). The CDR3 length is 13 residues. Trimming left V 2 bases short and J 12 bases short, with 19 bases between. The CDR3 loop reads CAWSNSNDRGNTF. CDR3 nucleotide sequence: TGTGCCTGGAGTAATTCAAATGATCGAGGCAACACCTTC.